These T cell receptor beta chains were read from a single sample in a study of identical twins. TCRdb passed the 5' RACE reads through MiXCR, listing each CDR3 protein once. Found here are 220,000 or so distinct CDR3 sequences, approximately 7% of them singletons; the top ten hold about 3.6%. These data are also associated with another study on yellow fever vaccine responses in identical twins.

The specimen sequenced was memory (CD45RO+) T cells sorted from blood. These receptors all stem from a young woman in good health. The conserved cysteine and the conserved F or W are not part of the CDR3 here.

TRBJ2-1,TRBV29-1,SVVSPPLAGFNNEQF
TRBJ1-6,TRBV5-1,ASSLVPGGGDSPLH
TRBJ2-2,TRBV7-8,ASSKTGDGTGELF
TRBJ2-5,TRBV20-1,SARDVNGGSLQETQY
TRBJ2-7,TRBV20-1,SARWQGTYEQY
TRBJ1-1,TRBV29-1,SVERGNEAF
TRBJ1-2,TRBV20-1,SALGSWLGGYT
TRBJ2-2,TRBV6-1,ASKGRVGTGELF
TRBJ2-7,TRBV6-1,ASSRKNRDGSYEQY
TRBJ1-4,TRBV12-3/TRBV12-4,ASSRTGGFEKLF
TRBJ1-4,TRBV5-1,ASSKDRERDEKLF
TRBJ1-2,TRBV15,ATSSRDRWT